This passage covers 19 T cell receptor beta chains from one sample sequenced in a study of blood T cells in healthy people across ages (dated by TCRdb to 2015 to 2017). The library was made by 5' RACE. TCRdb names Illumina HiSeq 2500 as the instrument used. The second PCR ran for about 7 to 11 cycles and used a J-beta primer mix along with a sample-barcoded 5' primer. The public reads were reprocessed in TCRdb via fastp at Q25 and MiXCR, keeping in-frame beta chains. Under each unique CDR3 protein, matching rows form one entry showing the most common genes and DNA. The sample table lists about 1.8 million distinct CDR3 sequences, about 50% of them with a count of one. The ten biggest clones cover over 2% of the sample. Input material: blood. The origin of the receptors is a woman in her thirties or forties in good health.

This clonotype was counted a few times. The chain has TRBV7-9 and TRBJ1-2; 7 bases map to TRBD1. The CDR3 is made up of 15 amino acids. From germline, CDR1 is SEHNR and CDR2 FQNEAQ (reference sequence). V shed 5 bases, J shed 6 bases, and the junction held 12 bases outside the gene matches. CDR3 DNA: TGTGCCAGCAGCACCGGACAGGCTGATGTGAATGGCTACACCTTC. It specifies CASSTGQADVNGYTF.

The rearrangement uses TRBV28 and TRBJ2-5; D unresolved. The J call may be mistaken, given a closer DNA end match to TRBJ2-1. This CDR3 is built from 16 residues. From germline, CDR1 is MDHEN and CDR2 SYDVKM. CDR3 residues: CASQVALQKLQETQFF. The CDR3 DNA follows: TGTGCAAGCCAGGTGGCTCTCCAAAAGCTCCAAGAGACCCAGTTCTTC.

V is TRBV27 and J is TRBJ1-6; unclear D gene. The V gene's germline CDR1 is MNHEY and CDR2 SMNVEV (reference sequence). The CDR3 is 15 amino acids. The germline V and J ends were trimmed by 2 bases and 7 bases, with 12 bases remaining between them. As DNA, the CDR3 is TGTGCCAGCAGTTTAGGACGGGGAGGCAATTCACCCCTCCACTTT. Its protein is CASSLGRGGNSPLHF.

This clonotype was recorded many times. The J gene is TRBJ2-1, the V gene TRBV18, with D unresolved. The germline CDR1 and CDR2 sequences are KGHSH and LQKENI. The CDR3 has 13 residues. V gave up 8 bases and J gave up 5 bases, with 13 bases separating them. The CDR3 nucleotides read TGTGCCAGCAGCCCTAGAGGCGACAATGAGCAGTTCTTC. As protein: CASSPRGDNEQFF.

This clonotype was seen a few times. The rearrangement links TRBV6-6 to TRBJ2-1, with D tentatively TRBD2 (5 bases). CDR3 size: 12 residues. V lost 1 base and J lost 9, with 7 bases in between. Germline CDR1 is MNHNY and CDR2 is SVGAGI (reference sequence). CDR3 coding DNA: TGTGCCAGCAGTTACTTTGGAGGTGAGCAGTTCTTC. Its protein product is CASSYFGGEQFF.

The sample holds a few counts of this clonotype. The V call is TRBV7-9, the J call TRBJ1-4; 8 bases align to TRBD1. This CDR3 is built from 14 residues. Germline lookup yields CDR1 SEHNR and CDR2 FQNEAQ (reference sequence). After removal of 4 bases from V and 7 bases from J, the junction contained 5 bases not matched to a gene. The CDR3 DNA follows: TGTGCCAGCAGCTCGACAGGGGTTTTTGAAAAACTGTTTTTT. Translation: CASSSTGVFEKLFF.

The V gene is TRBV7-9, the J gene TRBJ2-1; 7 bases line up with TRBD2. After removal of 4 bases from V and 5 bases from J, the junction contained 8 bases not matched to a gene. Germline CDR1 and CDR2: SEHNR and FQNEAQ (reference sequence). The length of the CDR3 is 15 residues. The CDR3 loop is CASSSTSRKHNEQFF. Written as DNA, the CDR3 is TGTGCCAGCAGCTCGACTAGCCGCAAACACAATGAGCAGTTCTTC.

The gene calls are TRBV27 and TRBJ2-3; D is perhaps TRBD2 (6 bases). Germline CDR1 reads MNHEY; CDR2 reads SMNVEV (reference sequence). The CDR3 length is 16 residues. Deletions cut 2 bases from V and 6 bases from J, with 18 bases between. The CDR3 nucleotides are TGTGCCAGCAGTTTACGGGGGACCCCACGGACGGATACGCAGTATTTT. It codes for CASSLRGTPRTDTQYF.

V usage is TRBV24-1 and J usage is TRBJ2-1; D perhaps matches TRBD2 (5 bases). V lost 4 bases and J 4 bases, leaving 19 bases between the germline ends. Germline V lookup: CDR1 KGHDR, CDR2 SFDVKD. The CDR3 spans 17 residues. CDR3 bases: TGTGCCACCAGTGACCCCCGGACGGGGTCTCGATACAATGAGCAGTTCTTC. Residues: CATSDPRTGSRYNEQFF.

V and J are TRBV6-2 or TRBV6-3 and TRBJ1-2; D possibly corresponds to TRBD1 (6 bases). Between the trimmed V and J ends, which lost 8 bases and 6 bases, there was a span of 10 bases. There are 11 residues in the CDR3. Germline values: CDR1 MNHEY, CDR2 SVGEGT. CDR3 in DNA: TGTGCCAGCGCACAGGGCCATGGCTACACCTTC. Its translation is CASAQGHGYTF.

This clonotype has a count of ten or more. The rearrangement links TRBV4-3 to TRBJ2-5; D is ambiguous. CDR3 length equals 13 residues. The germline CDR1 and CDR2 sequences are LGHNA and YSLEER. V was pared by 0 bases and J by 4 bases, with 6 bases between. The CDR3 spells CASSQDLSETQYF. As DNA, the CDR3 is TGCGCCAGCAGCCAAGATCTCTCAGAGACCCAGTACTTC.

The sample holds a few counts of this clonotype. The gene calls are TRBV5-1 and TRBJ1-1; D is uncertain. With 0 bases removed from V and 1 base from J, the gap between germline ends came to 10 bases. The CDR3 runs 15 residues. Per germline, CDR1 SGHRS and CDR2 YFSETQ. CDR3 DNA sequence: TGCGCCAGCAGCTTGGATGCGGGGTCGAACACTGAAGCTTTCTTT. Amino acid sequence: CASSLDAGSNTEAFF.

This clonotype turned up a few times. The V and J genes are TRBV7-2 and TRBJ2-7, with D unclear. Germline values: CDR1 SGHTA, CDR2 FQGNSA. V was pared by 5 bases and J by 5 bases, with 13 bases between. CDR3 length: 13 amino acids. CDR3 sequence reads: CASSPRTLHEQYF. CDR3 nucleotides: TGTGCCAGCAGCCCCAGGACCCTGCACGAGCAGTACTTC. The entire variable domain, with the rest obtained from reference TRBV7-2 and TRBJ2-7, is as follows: GAGVSQSPSNKVTEKGKDVELRCDPISGHTALYWYRQSLGQGLEFLIYFQGNSAPDKSGLPSDRFSAERTGGSVSTLTIQRTQQEDSAVYLCASSPRTLHEQYFGPGTRLTVT.

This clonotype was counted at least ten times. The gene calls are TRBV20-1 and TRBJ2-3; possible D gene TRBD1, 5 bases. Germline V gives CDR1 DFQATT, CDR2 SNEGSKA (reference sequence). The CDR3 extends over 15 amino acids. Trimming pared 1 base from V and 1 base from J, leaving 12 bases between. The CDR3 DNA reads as TGCAGTGCTAGAGGGGCAGGGTGGCGCACAGATACGCAGTATTTT. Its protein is CSARGAGWRTDTQYF.

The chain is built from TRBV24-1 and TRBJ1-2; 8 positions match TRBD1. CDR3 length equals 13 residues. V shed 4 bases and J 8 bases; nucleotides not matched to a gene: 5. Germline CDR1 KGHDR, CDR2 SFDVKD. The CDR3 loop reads CATSDRTGRGYTF. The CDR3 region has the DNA TGTGCCACCAGTGACCGGACAGGGAGGGGCTACACCTTC.

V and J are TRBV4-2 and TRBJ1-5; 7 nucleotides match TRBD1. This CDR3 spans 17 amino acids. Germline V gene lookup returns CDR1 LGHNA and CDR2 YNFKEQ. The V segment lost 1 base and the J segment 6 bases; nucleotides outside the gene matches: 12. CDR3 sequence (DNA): TGTGCCAGCAGCCAAGGTTCGGGAGGACAGGCCATTCAGCCCCAGCATTTT. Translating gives CASSQGSGGQAIQPQHF.

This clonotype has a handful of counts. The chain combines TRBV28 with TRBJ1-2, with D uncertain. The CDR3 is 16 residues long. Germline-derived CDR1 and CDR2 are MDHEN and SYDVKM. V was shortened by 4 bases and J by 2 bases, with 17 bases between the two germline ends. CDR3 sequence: CASSSDGSYPNYGYTF. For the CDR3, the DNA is TGTGCCAGCAGTTCTGACGGATCCTACCCGAACTATGGCTACACCTTC.

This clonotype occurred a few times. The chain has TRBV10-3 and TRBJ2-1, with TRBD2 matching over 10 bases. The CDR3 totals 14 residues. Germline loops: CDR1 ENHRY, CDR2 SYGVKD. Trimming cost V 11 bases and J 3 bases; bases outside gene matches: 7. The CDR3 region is CAVDVAGGYNEQFF. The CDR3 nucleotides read TGTGCCGTAGATGTAGCGGGGGGCTACAATGAGCAGTTCTTC.

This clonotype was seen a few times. CDR3 nucleotide sequence: TGTGCCAGCAGCCAGGAGCCCCTTCATGGCTACACCTTC. Its translation is CASSQEPLHGYTF. The chain employs TRBV7-2 and TRBJ1-2; D unclear. The CDR3 covers 13 residues. The V end lost 5 bases, the J end lost 6 bases, and 13 bases lay between the germline ends. The germline V gene has CDR1 SGHTA and CDR2 FQGNSA.